A single sample gave rise to the 18 T cell receptor beta chains below, sequenced in a study of blood T cell repertoires in COVID-19. Sequencing used immunoSEQ multiplex PCR; TCRdb keeps in-frame clones, though not all of them. The sample yields 200,000 to 300,000 clones, 80% to 90% seen once. The sequenced sample consisted of PBMCs or T cells enriched from blood (not recorded which). These receptors were obtained from a woman aged 40 to 49 who had been exposed to COVID-19.

This rearrangement joins TRBV7-9 to TRBJ1-6; D unclear. Germline values: CDR1 SEHNR, CDR2 FQNEAQ (reference sequence). The V end was cut by 3 bases, the J end by 8 bases, with 5 bases between. The CDR3 extends over 12 amino acids. The DNA of the CDR3 is TGTGCCAGCAGCTTCTCCTATTCACCCCTCCACTTT. The encoded protein is CASSFSYSPLHF.

V gene TRBV4-3 combines with J gene TRBJ2-1; D gene ambiguous. The CDR3 runs 16 residues. Germline lookup yields CDR1 LGHNA and CDR2 YSLEER. V was pared by 0 bases and J by 5 bases, with 14 bases between. This CDR3 reads CASSQDDSPGHNEQFF. The DNA of the CDR3 is TGCGCCAGCAGCCAAGATGACTCACCCGGCCACAATGAGCAGTTCTTC.

The CDR3 DNA reads as TGTGCCAGTAGTGTGGGACAGGGGTTTATTGGTCAGCCCCAGCATTTT. This translates into CASSVGQGFIGQPQHF. The J gene is TRBJ1-5, the V gene TRBV19, with TRBD1 matching 10 bases. Germline lookup yields CDR1 LNHDA and CDR2 SQIVND (reference sequence). CDR3 length equals 16 residues. After removal of 5 bases from V and 6 bases from J, the junction contained 10 bases not matched to a gene.

The rearrangement joins TRBV2 to TRBJ2-2, with 7 positions matching TRBD1. Germline CDR1 and CDR2: SNHLY and FYNNEI. The V gene end was trimmed by 6 bases and the J gene end by 7 bases; junction bases not matched to a gene: 5. There are 13 residues in the CDR3. The DNA of the CDR3 is TGTGCCAGCAGCGCACAGGGGCACGGGGAGCTGTTTTTT. It translates to CASSAQGHGELFF.

The chain couples TRBV7-8 to TRBJ2-3, with 9 bases fitting TRBD2. V was clipped by 6 bases and J by 2 bases; unmatched bases: 9. From germline, CDR1 is SGHVS and CDR2 FQNEAQ. The CDR3 extends over 16 amino acids. The CDR3 loop reads CASSLLAGALTDTQYF. In DNA, the CDR3 is TGTGCCAGCAGTTTACTAGCGGGCGCCCTCACAGATACGCAGTATTTT.

This clone appeared a single time. The gene calls are TRBV19 and TRBJ2-1, with TRBD2 matching 9 bases. Germline CDR1 is LNHDA and CDR2 is SQIVND (reference sequence). This CDR3 comprises 16 residues. J was trimmed by 6 bases and V by 6 bases; bases with no gene match: 12. The CDR3 sequence is CASRGAGTSSSNEQFF. DNA of the CDR3: TGTGCCAGTAGGGGGGCCGGGACTAGCTCGAGCAATGAGCAGTTCTTC.

J is TRBJ1-3 and V is TRBV19; maybe TRBD1 (5 bases). The CDR3 spans 15 residues. Trimming left V 7 bases short and J 0 bases short, with 13 bases between. Germline assignment: CDR1 LNHDA and CDR2 SQIVND (reference sequence). The CDR3: CASTAGRSSGNTIYF. CDR3 DNA: TGTGCCAGTACCGCGGGGCGATCCTCTGGAAACACCATATATTTT.

The chain recombines TRBV27 with TRBJ2-1; D is unresolved. The germline V gene has CDR1 MNHEY and CDR2 SMNVEV (reference sequence). The CDR3 consists of 11 residues. Trimming took off 11 bases at V and 6 bases at J, with 11 bases between the two ends. The CDR3 nucleotides are TGTGCCGGCGGATTGGGCAATGAGCAGTTCTTC. It encodes CAGGLGNEQFF.

The gene calls are TRBV27 and TRBJ2-3; 8 bases are a match to TRBD2. Per germline, CDR1 MNHEY and CDR2 SMNVEV (reference sequence). V shed 4 bases, J shed 2 bases, and the junction held 8 bases outside the gene matches. CDR3 length equals 16 residues. CDR3 loop: CASSSPKRGPTDTQYF. The DNA of the CDR3 is TGTGCCAGCAGTTCTCCGAAGCGGGGGCCCACAGATACGCAGTATTTT.

Details on this clone: Relative to the germline gene, one junction end is altered; a read error may explain this. The chain has TRBV24-1 and TRBJ2-7; D is unclear. CDR3 length: 8 residues. In germline, CDR1 is KGHDR, CDR2 SFDVKD. The CDR3 loop reads CATSERDF. The CDR3 DNA reads as TGTGCCACCAGTGAACGGGACTTC.

The CDR3 region has the DNA TGTGCCAGCTTCGGGAGTAATTCACCCCTCCACTTT. Residues: CASFGSNSPLHF. This chain links TRBV27 with TRBJ1-6; D is ambiguous. Germline V gene sequence: CDR1 MNHEY, CDR2 SMNVEV (reference sequence). The V end lost 8 bases, the J end lost 6 bases, and 8 bases lay between the germline ends. The CDR3 totals 12 residues.

V is TRBV7-9 and J is TRBJ1-2; 8 bases map to TRBD1. The CDR3 extends over 13 amino acids. The V and J ends lost 5 bases and 4 bases, in that order; junction bases with no gene match: 3. Germline assignment: CDR1 SEHNR and CDR2 FQNEAQ (reference sequence). CDR3 nucleotides: TGTGCCAGCAGCCGACAGGGGTTCTATGGCTACACCTTC. Translation: CASSRQGFYGYTF.

This clone turned up a few times. The chain links TRBV5-1 to TRBJ1-6; a possible D gene is TRBD1 (6 bases). The CDR3 has 14 amino acids. Looked up from germline, CDR1 is SGHRS and CDR2 is YFSETQ. V dropped 3 bases and J dropped 14 bases, with 18 bases sitting between them. The CDR3 DNA sequence: TGCGCCAGCAGCTCCAATACAGGGTCTCCGTCCCTCCACTTT. It specifies CASSSNTGSPSLHF.

The chain employs TRBV5-1 and TRBJ2-3; 11 positions agree with TRBD2. The CDR3 runs to 15 residues. The junction had 1 base not matched to a gene; V was cut back by 2 bases and J by 2 bases. Germline-derived CDR1 and CDR2 are SGHRS and YFSETQ. The CDR3 loop reads CASSFSGGDTDTQYF. In nucleotides, the CDR3 is TGCGCCAGCAGCTTTAGCGGGGGGGACACAGATACGCAGTATTTT.

A single count supports this clone. This chain uses TRBV19 with TRBJ2-5, with D perhaps matching TRBD2 (6 bases). Deletions cut 5 bases from V and 7 bases from J, with 20 bases between. The V gene's germline CDR1 is LNHDA and CDR2 SQIVND (reference sequence). The CDR3 has 15 amino acids. The CDR3 spells CASSPWGREDWTQYF. The CDR3 DNA reads TGTGCCAGTAGTCCCTGGGGCAGGGAGGATTGGACCCAGTACTTC.

This rearrangement joins TRBV7-2 to TRBJ2-7; 11 bases fit TRBD2. The V gene's germline CDR1 is SGHTA and CDR2 FQGNSA. The J segment lost 3 bases and the V segment lost 3 bases, leaving 4 bases of the junction unmatched. The CDR3 has 15 residues. The CDR3: CASSFLAGGIYEQYF. For the CDR3, the DNA is TGTGCCAGCAGCTTTCTAGCGGGGGGAATCTACGAGCAGTACTTC.

The rearrangement uses TRBV5-8 and TRBJ2-2; 12 bases align to TRBD2. Germline CDR1 and CDR2: SGHTS and YDEGEE. Trimming cost V 0 bases and J 9 bases; bases outside gene matches: 12. This CDR3 is 18 amino acids long. DNA for the CDR3: TGTGCCAGCAGCTTGGTCCGACTAGCGGGGGCCACATACCGGGAGCTGTTTTTT. Its translation is CASSLVRLAGATYRELFF.

This clone was counted only a few times. The chain recombines TRBV5-6 with TRBJ2-2; 8 bases are a match to TRBD2. From germline, CDR1 is SGHDT and CDR2 YYEEEE. The junction had 9 bases not matched to a gene; V was cut back by 3 bases and J by 5 bases. The CDR3 contains 16 residues. CDR3 sequence (DNA): TGTGCCAGCAGCTCCTCCGGGACTAGGACGACCGGGGAGCTGTTTTTT. Amino acids: CASSSSGTRTTGELFF. The complete variable domain, with remaining parts taken from reference TRBV5-6 and TRBJ2-2, reads DAGVTQSPTHLIKTRGQQVTLRCSPKSGHDTVSWYQQALGQGPQFIFQYYEEEERQRGNFPDRFSGHQFPNYSSELNVNALLLGDSALYLCASSSSGTRTTGELFFGEGSRLTVL.